Below are 10 T cell receptor beta chains sequenced from a single sample in a study of T cell responses to AZD1222 COVID-19 vaccine. The table came from immunoSEQ multiplex PCR; TCRdb's copy has only in-frame clones and leaves some out. The sample shows about 90,000 clones, 85% of them seen only once. The source was peripheral blood, collected 28 days after the second AZD1222 dose. The receptor set was obtained from an adult who received the AZD1222 COVID-19 vaccine.

The genes are TRBV5-1 and TRBJ2-5; TRBD1 or TRBD2 may be the D gene (5 bases each). The CDR3 is 13 amino acids. The germline V and J ends were trimmed by 4 bases and 5 bases, with 12 bases remaining between them. From germline, CDR1 is SGHRS and CDR2 YFSETQ. The CDR3 region has the DNA TGCGCCAGCAGCACGGGCTGGGGGGAGACCCAGTACTTC. This translates into CASSTGWGETQYF.

V usage is TRBV29-1 and J usage is TRBJ2-1, with D tentatively TRBD2 (6 bases). The germline V gene has CDR1 SQVTM and CDR2 ANQGSEA. V was cut by 4 bases and J by 4 bases, with 11 bases left in between. The CDR3 sequence is 13 residues long. CDR3 DNA sequence: TGCAGCGTTGGGGGGAGGAGTTACAATGAGCAGTTCTTC. This gives the protein CSVGGRSYNEQFF.

V gene TRBV25-1 combines with J gene TRBJ1-6; D is unresolved. Germline CDR1 MGHDK, CDR2 SYGVNS. V was cut by 5 bases and J by 4 bases, with 18 bases left in between. This CDR3 comprises 17 residues. The CDR3 sequence is CASSPKRQRSYNSPLHF. CDR3 nucleotides: TGTGCCAGCAGTCCTAAACGGCAGAGGAGTTATAATTCACCCCTCCACTTT. Combining the CDR3 with reference TRBV25-1 and TRBJ1-6 gives the whole variable domain EADIYQTPRYLVIGTGKKITLECSQTMGHDKMYWYQQDPGMELHLIHYSYGVNSTEKGDLSSESTVSRIRTEHFPLTLESARPSHTSQYLCASSPKRQRSYNSPLHFGNGTRLTVT.

The rearrangement uses TRBV19 and TRBJ1-5; possible D gene TRBD1, 6 bases. The CDR3 has 13 amino acids. Trimming cost V 5 bases and J 4 bases, with 9 bases left between them. Per the germline V gene, CDR1 is LNHDA and CDR2 is SQIVND (reference sequence). The DNA of the CDR3 is TGTGCCAGTAGTTACAGGGAGAATCAGCCCCAGCATTTT. It encodes CASSYRENQPQHF.

This clone was observed a single time. The chain recombines TRBV7-2 with TRBJ1-1, with D unresolved. In germline, CDR1 is SGHTA, CDR2 FQGNSA. V dropped 4 bases and J dropped 1 base, with 7 bases sitting between them. This CDR3 is 13 amino acids long. The CDR3 loop is CASSSDWNTEAFF. DNA for the CDR3: TGTGCCAGCAGCTCCGACTGGAACACTGAAGCTTTCTTT.

This clone appeared a few times. This sequence joins TRBV7-3 and TRBJ2-7; 14 nucleotides match TRBD2. The V and J ends lost 5 bases and 3 bases, in that order; junction bases with no gene match: 3. Per germline, CDR1 SGHTA and CDR2 FQGTGA. This CDR3 is 15 amino acids long. The CDR3 sequence is CASSEGLAGVYEQYF. As DNA, the CDR3 is TGTGCCAGCAGCGAGGGACTAGCGGGAGTCTACGAGCAGTACTTC.

The chain combines TRBV12-5 with TRBJ2-1; perhaps TRBD2 as D (6 bases). This CDR3 has 16 residues. V lost 7 bases, J lost 4 bases, and 20 bases lay in between. Germline values: CDR1 LGHNT, CDR2 FRNRAP. This CDR3 reads CASAPANGGPYNEQFF. CDR3 sequence (DNA): TGTGCTAGTGCCCCGGCGAACGGGGGACCTTACAATGAGCAGTTCTTC.

The chain uses TRBV7-9 and TRBJ2-3; either TRBD1 or TRBD2 may fit D (6 bases each). V was clipped by 7 bases and J by 7 bases, with 21 bases between them. Germline values: CDR1 SEHNR, CDR2 FQNEAQ (reference sequence). CDR3 size: 15 residues. The CDR3 sequence is CASNPSTGSGYTQYF. DNA of the CDR3: TGTGCCAGCAACCCATCAACAGGGAGCGGGTATACGCAGTATTTT.

The chain links TRBV30 to TRBJ2-7; D is unclear. CDR1 is GTSNPN, CDR2 SVGIG, per germline (reference sequence). Trimming cost V 1 base and J 4 bases, with 5 bases left between them. This CDR3 comprises 11 residues. DNA of the CDR3: TGTGCCTGGAGTGCAGAATACGAGCAGTACTTC. This gives the protein CAWSAEYEQYF.

This chain connects TRBV6-7 to TRBJ1-2; 11 bases are shared with TRBD1. TRBV6-7 is recorded as an ORF, its role being uncertain. V lost 0 bases, J lost 4 bases, and 4 bases stayed unmatched. The CDR3 contains 16 residues. This CDR3 reads CASSYSMDRGRYGYTF. CDR3 nucleotides: TGTGCCAGCAGTTACTCCATGGACAGGGGGCGCTATGGCTACACCTTC.